This entry lists 5 T cell receptor beta chains sequenced from one sample in a study of cytomegalovirus exposure and HLA in healthy donors. In the PCR, 60 Vbeta and 13 Jbeta primers were used. Profiling relied on immunoSEQ multiplex PCR, and the TCRdb table lists in-frame clones only, not all of them. The table records roughly 140,000 clones, roughly 62% of them present only once. Sequenced: PBMCs. Receptors were obtained from a man in his sixties in good health and CMV-seronegative.

The chain joins TRBV11-2 to TRBJ2-2; D might be TRBD1 (5 bases). The length of the CDR3 is 15 residues. V lost 5 bases to trimming and J lost 6 bases, with 16 bases between them. CDR1 and CDR2 from the germline V gene are SGHAT and FQNNGV. DNA for the CDR3: TGTGCCAGCAGCCGGAGTGGGGCTCTGGCCGGGGAGCTGTTTTTT. It is translated as CASSRSGALAGELFF.

This sequence joins TRBV30 and TRBJ1-6; 9 bases are shared with TRBD1. This CDR3 is 13 amino acids long. Per germline, CDR1 GTSNPN and CDR2 SVGIG (reference sequence). After removal of 5 bases from V and 10 bases from J, the junction contained 6 bases not matched to a gene. CDR3 sequence: CAWGDRVGSPLHF. For the CDR3, the DNA is TGTGCCTGGGGGGACAGGGTGGGGTCACCCCTCCACTTT.

This clone appeared a few times. The J gene is TRBJ1-2, the V gene TRBV28, with TRBD1 matching 8 bases. Germline-derived CDR1 and CDR2 are MDHEN and SYDVKM. Trimming removed 7 bases from V and 8 bases from J; junction bases left unmatched: 6. The CDR3 extends over 12 amino acids. The CDR3 reads CASKPGGEGYTF. In nucleotides, the CDR3 is TGTGCCAGCAAGCCAGGGGGCGAGGGCTACACCTTC.

The chain recombines TRBV6-5 with TRBJ2-7, with 10 positions matching TRBD1. This CDR3 has 16 residues. The V gene end was trimmed by 2 bases and the J gene end by 3 bases; junction bases not matched to a gene: 7. The germline V gene encodes CDR1 MNHEY and CDR2 SVGAGI. For the CDR3, the DNA is TGTGCCAGCAGTTACCGGGGGACAGGGGCCCTCTACGAGCAGTACTTC. Translated: CASSYRGTGALYEQYF.

In this sample, this clone turned up a few times. V gene TRBV18 combines with J gene TRBJ1-4; D remains ambiguous. The germline CDR1 and CDR2 sequences are KGHSH and LQKENI. This CDR3 comprises 12 residues. V was cut by 2 bases and J by 5 bases, with 3 bases left in between. DNA of the CDR3: TGTGCCAGCTCACCAGAGAATGAAAAACTGTTTTTT. This translates into CASSPENEKLFF. The full variable domain, its missing parts supplied by reference TRBV18 and TRBJ1-4, is NAGVMQNPRHLVRRRGQEARLRCSPMKGHSHVYWYRQLPEEGLKFMVYLQKENIIDESGMPKERFSAEFPKEGPSILRIQQVVRGDSAAYFCASSPENEKLFFGSGTQLSVL.